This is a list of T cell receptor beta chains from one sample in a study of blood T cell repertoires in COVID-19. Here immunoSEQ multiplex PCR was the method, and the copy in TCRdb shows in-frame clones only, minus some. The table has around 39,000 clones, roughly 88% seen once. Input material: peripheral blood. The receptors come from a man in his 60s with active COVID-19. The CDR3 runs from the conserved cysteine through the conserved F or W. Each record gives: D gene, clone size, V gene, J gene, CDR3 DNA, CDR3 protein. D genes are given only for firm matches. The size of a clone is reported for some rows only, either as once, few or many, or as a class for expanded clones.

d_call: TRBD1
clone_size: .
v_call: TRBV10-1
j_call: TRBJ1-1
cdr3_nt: TGCGCCAGCAGGGGACAGGATAACACTGAAGCTTTCTTT
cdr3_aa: CASRGQDNTEAFF

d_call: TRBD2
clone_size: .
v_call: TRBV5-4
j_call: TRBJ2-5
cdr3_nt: TGTGCCAGCAGCCGAGAAGGACTAGCGGGGCAAGAGACCCAGTACTTC
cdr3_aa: CASSREGLAGQETQYF

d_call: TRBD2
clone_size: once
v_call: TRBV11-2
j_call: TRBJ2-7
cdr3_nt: TGTACCAGCAGCTTCACTAGCGGGGACTACGAGCAGTACTTC
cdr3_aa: CTSSFTSGDYEQYF

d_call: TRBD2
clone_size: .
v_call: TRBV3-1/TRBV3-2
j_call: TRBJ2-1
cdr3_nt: TGTGCCAGCAGCCCTTTAGCGGGAGGGACAGTGGATGAGCAGTTCTTC
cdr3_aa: CASSPLAGGTVDEQFF

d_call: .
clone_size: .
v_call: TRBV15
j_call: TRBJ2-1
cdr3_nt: TGTGCCACCAGCACCGTGGGGAGCACCCTCTACAATGAGCAGTTCTTC
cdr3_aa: CATSTVGSTLYNEQFF

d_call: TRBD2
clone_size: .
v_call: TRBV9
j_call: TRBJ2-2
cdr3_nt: TGTGCCAGCAGCTTTAGCGGGTACAGCACCGGGGAGCTGTTTTTT
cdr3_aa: CASSFSGYSTGELFF

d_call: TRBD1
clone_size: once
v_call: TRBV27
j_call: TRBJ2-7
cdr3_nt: TGTGCCAGCAGTCCCTGGACAGGGAAAAAGGTATCGAGCTCCTACGAGCAGTACTTC
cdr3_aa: CASSPWTGKKVSSSYEQYF

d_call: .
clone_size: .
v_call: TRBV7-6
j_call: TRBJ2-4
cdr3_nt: TGTGCCAGCAGCTATACCGGGACTGAGCTCGCCAAAAACATTCAGTACTTC
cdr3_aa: CASSYTGTELAKNIQYF

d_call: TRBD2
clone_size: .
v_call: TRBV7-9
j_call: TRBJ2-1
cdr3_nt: TGTGCCAGCAGCTTAAGTGCAAGCGGGAGAAATGAGCAGTTCTTC
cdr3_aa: CASSLSASGRNEQFF

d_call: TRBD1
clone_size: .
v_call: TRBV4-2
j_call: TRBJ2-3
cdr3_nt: TGTGCCAGCAGCCAAGGTGGGACAGGGGTGGATACGCAGTATTTT
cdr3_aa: CASSQGGTGVDTQYF

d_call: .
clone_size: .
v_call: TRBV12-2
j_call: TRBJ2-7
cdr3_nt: TGTGCAGGGTATAGCGGGAGTACTTCCCACGAGCAGTACTTC
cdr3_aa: CAGYSGSTSHEQYF

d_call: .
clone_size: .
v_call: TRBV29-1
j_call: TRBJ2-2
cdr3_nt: TGCAGCGTTGAAACCAGATGGAGGACCGGGGAGCTGTTTTTT
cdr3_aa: CSVETRWRTGELFF

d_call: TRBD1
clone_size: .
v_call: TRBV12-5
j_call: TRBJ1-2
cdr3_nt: TGTGCTAGTGGTCCCCGGGACAGGGGAGCCCTACCTAACTATGGCTACACCTTC
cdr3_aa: CASGPRDRGALPNYGYTF

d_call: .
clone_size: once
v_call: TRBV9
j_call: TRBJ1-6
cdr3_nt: TGTGCCAGCAAACGGGGTCCTAATTCACCCCTCCACTTT
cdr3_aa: CASKRGPNSPLHF

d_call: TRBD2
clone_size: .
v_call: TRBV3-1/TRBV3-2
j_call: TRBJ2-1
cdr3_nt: TGTGCCAGTAAGACTAGCGGAACCTACAATGAGCAGTTCTTC
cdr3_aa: CASKTSGTYNEQFF

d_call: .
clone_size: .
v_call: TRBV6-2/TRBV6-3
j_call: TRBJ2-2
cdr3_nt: TGTGCCAGCAGTTATGGAGTCGGGGAGCTGTTTTTT
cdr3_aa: CASSYGVGELFF

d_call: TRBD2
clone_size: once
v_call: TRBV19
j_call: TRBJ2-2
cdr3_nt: TGTGCCAGTAGTATCACTAGCGGGAGGGTTGGCGGGGAGCTGTTTTTT
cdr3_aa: CASSITSGRVGGELFF

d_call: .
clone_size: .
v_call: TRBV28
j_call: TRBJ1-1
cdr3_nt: TGTGCCAGCAGTTTAGAGCTAAACACTGAAGCTTTCTTT
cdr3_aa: CASSLELNTEAFF

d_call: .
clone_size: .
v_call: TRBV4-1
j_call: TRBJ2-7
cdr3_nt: TGCGCCAGCAGCCAAGAGGCGGGTCTTAGCTCCTACGAGCAGTACTTC
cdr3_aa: CASSQEAGLSSYEQYF

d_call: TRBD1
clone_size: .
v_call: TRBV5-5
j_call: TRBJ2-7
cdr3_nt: TGTGCCAGCAGCTTAGAAAACAGGGGAAGTGGCGGACGATACTACGAGCAGTACTTC
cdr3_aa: CASSLENRGSGGRYYEQYF

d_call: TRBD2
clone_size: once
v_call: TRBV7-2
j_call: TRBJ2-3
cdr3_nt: TGTGCCAGCAGTTTTGCAGTAGCGGGGGGGTCGGATACGCAGTATTTT
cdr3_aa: CASSFAVAGGSDTQYF

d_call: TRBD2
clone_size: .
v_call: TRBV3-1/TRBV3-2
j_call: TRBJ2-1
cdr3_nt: TGTGCCAGCAGCCACTTATCTAGCGGGAGATTCTACAATGAGCAGTTCTTC
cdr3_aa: CASSHLSSGRFYNEQFF

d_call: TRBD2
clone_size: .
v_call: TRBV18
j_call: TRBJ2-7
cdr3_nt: TGTGCCAGCTCGCTGAGTTGGGAGGGGAATGACGAGCAGTACTTC
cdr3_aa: CASSLSWEGNDEQYF

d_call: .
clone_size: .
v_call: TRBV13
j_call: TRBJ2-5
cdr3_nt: TGTGCCAGCAGCTTAGGCCCCCAGCATAGCGCCCTCCAAGAGACCCAGTACTTC
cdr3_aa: CASSLGPQHSALQETQYF

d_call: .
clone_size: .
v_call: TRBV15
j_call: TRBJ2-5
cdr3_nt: TGTGCCACCAGCAGACCTTACGGGCAAGAGACCCAGTACTTC
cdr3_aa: CATSRPYGQETQYF

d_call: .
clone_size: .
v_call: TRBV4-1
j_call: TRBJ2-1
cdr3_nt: TGCGCCAGCAGCCAAGAGGATATCCTGGGGAGAAACTCCTACAATGAGCAGTTCTTC
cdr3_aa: CASSQEDILGRNSYNEQFF

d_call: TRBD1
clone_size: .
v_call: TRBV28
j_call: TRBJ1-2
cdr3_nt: TGTGCCAGCAGTTTATCCCGGACAGGGGAGCGTGGCTACACCTTC
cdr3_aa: CASSLSRTGERGYTF

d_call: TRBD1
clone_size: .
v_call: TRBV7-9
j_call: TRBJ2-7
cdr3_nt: TGTGCCACCGACACCGGGACAGGGGTCTACGAGCAGTACTTC
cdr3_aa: CATDTGTGVYEQYF

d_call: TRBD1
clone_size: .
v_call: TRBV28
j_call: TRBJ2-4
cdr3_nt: TGTGCCAGCACCCCGGACAGGGCCAAAAACATTCAGTACTTC
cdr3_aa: CASTPDRAKNIQYF

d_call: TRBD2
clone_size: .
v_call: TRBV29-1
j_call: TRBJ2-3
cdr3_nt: TGCAGCGTTGACGGGGGGAAATTAGATACGCAGTATTTT
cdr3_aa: CSVDGGKLDTQYF

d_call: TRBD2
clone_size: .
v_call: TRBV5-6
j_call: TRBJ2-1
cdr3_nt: TGTGCCAGCAGCTCGGGAGGGCCTCGTAATGAGCAGTTCTTC
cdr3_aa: CASSSGGPRNEQFF

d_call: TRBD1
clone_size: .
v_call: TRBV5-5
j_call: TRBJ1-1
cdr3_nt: TGTGCCAGCAGCTTGGAACAGGGGGGCACTGAAGCTTTCTTT
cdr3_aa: CASSLEQGGTEAFF

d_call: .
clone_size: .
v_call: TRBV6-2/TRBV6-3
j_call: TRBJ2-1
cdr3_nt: TGTGCCAGCAACCCGACAGGTAATGAGCAGTTCTTC
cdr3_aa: CASNPTGNEQFF

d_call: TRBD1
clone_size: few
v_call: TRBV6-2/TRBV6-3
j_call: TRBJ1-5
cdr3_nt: TGTGCCAGCAGTTACACTCCGGGACAGGGTGGTAATCAGCCCCAGCATTTT
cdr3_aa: CASSYTPGQGGNQPQHF

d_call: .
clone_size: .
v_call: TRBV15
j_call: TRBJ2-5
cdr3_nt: TGTGCCACCAGCAGAAGCCGGACAGCTAAAGAGACCCAGTACTTC
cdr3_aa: CATSRSRTAKETQYF

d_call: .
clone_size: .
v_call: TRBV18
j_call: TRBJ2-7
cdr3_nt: TGTGCCAGCTCACCACGAAGTAGCGGAAACTCCTACGAGCAGTACTTC
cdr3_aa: CASSPRSSGNSYEQYF

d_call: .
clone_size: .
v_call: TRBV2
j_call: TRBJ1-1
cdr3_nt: TGTGCCAGCAACGAGGAAATGAACACTGAAGCTTTCTTT
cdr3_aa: CASNEEMNTEAFF

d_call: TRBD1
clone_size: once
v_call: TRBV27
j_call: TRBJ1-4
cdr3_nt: TGTGCCAGCAGTTTTCGTGCGGTACCCACAGGGGGTGGTGAAAAACTGTTTTTT
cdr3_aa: CASSFRAVPTGGGEKLFF

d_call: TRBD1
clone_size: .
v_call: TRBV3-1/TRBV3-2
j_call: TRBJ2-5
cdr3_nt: TGTGCCACCCAGACAGGGGGAGAGACCCAGTACTTC
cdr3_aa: CATQTGGETQYF

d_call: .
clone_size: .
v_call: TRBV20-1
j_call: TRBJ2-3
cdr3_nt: TGCAGTGCGCGGCCCGCAGATACGCAGTATTTT
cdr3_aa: CSARPADTQYF

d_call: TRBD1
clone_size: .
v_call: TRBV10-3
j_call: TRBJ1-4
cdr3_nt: TGTGCCACCTCTCAGGACAGGGTTGCTGAAAAACTGTTTTTT
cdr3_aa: CATSQDRVAEKLFF

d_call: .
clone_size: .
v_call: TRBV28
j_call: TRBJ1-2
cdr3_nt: TGTGCCAGCAGTTTAATCGGAGCGGGTGGCTACACCTTC
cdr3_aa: CASSLIGAGGYTF

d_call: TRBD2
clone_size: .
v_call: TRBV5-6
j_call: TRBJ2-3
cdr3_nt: TGTGCCAGCAGCACATCCATAGCGGGAGGATTACGTGAAACGCAGTATTTT
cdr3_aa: CASSTSIAGGLRETQYF

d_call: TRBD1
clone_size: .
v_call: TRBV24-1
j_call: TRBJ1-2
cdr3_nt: TGTGCCACCAGTGTTACAGGGGGCTATGGCTACACCTTC
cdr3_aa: CATSVTGGYGYTF

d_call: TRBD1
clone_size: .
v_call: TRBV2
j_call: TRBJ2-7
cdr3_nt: TGTGCCAGCAGTCGGGTACGGGACAGCTCCTACGAGCAGTACTTC
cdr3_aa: CASSRVRDSSYEQYF

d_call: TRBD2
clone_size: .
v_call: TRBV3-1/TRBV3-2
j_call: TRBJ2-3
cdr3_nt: TGTGCCAGCAGCCAAGAGGGGACTAGCGGGAGGACAGATACGCAGTATTTT
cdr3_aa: CASSQEGTSGRTDTQYF

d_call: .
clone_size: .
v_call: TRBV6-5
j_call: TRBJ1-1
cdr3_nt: TGTGCCAGCGGCGGGGGCGGGTCAGGCACTGAAGCTTTCTTT
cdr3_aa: CASGGGGSGTEAFF

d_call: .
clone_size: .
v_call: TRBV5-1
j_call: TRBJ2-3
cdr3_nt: TGCGCCAGCAGTCTCAGGGCTAGCACAGATACGCAGTATTTT
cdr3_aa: CASSLRASTDTQYF

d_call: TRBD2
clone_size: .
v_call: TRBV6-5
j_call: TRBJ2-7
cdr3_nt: TGTGCCAGCAGTCCCGCGGGGGGCGGACGCGGCGAGCAGTACTTC
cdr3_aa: CASSPAGGGRGEQYF

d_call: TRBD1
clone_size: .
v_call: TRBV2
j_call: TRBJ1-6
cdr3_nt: TGTGCCAGCAGGGCGACAGGGGATTCACCCCTCCACTTT
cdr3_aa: CASRATGDSPLHF

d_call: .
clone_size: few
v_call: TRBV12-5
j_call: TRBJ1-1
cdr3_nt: TGTGCTAGTGGTTTGGCTCTGAATGGGCTTACTGAAGCTTTCTTT
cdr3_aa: CASGLALNGLTEAFF

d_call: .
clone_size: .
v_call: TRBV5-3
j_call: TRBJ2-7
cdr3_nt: TGTGCCAGAAGCTTTCTGATCGGGAGAGACGAGCAGTACTTC
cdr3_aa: CARSFLIGRDEQYF

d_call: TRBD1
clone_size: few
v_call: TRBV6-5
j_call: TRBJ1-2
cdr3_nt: TGTGCCAGCAGTACCCCCGGGACAGGGTTAAATGGCTACACCTTC
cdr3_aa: CASSTPGTGLNGYTF

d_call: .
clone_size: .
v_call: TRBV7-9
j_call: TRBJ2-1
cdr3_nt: TGTGCCAGCAGCCCCTGGCTAGTTGGGTCCTACAATGAGCAGTTCTTC
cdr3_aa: CASSPWLVGSYNEQFF

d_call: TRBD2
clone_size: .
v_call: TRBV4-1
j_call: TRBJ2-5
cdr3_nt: TGCGCCAGCAGCCACCCGAGGGGACTAGCGGGAGAGACCCAGTACTTC
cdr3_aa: CASSHPRGLAGETQYF

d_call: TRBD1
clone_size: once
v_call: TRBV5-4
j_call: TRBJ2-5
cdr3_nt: TGTGCCAGCAGCATCGGGACAGGTATACAAGAGACCCAGTACTTC
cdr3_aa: CASSIGTGIQETQYF

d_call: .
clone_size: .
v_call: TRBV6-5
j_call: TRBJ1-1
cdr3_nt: TGTGCCAGCACCTTGACAGAGAACACTGAAGCTTTCTTT
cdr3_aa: CASTLTENTEAFF

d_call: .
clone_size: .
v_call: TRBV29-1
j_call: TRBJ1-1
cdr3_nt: TGCAGCGTTGAAGGGGGGGGTGGAGCTTTCTTT
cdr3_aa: CSVEGGGGAFF

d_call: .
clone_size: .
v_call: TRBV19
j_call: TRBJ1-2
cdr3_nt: TGTGCCAGTAGTATCCAGTATGGCTACACCTTC
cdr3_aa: CASSIQYGYTF

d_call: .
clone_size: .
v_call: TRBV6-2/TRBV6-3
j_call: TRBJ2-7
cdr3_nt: TGTGCCAGCAGTTACTACCGGGACACGACCAACGAGCAGTACTTC
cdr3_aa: CASSYYRDTTNEQYF